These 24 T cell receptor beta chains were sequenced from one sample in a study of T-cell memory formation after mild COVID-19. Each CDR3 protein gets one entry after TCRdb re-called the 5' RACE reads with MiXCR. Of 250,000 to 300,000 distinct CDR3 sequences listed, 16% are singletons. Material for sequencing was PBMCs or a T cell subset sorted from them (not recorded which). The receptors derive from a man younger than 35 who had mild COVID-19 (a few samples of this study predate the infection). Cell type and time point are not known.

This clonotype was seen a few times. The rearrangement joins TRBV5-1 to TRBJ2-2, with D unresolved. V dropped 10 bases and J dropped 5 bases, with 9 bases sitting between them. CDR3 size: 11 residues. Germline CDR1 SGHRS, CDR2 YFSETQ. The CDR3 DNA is TGCGCCTGCGATGGGACCGGGGAGCTGTTTTTT. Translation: CACDGTGELFF.

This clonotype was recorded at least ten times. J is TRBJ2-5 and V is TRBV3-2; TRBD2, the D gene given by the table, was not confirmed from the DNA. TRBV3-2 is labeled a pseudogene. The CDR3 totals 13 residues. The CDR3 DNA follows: TGTGCCAGCAGCCGCGTAGTCGCGGAGACCCAGTACTTC. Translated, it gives CASSRVVAETQYF.

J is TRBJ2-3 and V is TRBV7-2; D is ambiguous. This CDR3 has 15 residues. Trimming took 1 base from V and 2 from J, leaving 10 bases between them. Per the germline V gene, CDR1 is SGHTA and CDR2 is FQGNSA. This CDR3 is CASSLGTITTDTQYF. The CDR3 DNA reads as TGTGCCAGCAGCTTAGGGACCATTACCACAGATACGCAGTATTTT. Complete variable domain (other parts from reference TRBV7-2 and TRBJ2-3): GAGVSQSPSNKVTEKGKDVELRCDPISGHTALYWYRQSLGQGLEFLIYFQGNSAPDKSGLPSDRFSAERTGGSVSTLTIQRTQQEDSAVYLCASSLGTITTDTQYFGPGTRLTVL.

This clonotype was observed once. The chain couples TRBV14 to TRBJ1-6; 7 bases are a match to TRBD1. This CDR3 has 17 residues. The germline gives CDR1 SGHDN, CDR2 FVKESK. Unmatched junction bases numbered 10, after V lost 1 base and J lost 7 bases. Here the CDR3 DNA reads TGTGCCAGCAGCCAAGTCGGGAGTTGGACAGGAAATTCACCCCTCCACTTT. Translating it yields CASSQVGSWTGNSPLHF.

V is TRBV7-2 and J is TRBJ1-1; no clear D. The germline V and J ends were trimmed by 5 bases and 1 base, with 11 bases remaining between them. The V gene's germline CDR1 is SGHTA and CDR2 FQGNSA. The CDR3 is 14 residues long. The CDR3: CASSNMGSNTEAFF. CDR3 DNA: TGTGCCAGCAGCAATATGGGTTCGAACACTGAAGCTTTCTTT.

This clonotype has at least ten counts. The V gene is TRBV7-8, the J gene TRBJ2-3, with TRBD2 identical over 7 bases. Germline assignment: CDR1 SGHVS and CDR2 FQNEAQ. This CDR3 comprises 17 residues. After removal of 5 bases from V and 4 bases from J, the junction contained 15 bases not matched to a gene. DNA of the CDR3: TGTGCCAGCAGCGCTGAGCTAGCGGCGGATCTCCCAGATACGCAGTATTTT. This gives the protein CASSAELAADLPDTQYF.

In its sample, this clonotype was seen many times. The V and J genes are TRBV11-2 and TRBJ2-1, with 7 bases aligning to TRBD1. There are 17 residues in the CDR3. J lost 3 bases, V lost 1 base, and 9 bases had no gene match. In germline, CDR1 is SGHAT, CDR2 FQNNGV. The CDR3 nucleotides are TGTGCCAGCAGCTTAGCTCTCCGGGACAGAGACTACAATGAGCAGTTCTTC. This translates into CASSLALRDRDYNEQFF.

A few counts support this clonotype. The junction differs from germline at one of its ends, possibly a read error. The DNA of the CDR3 is TGCAGTGCACCCACCTACAGGAACCCTGAAGCTTTCTTT. Protein: CSAPTYRNPEAFF. The V call is TRBV20-1, the J call TRBJ1-1, with D possibly TRBD1 on 5 matching bases. Germline CDR1 reads DFQATT; CDR2 reads SNEGSKA (reference sequence). This CDR3 is built from 13 residues.

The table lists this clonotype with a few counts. CDR3 DNA sequence: TGTGCCAGCAGCTTGGCGGGTCGGGGCACCTACAATGAGCAGTTCTTC. Translated, it gives CASSLAGRGTYNEQFF. The chain has TRBV5-6 and TRBJ2-1; tentatively, D is TRBD1 or TRBD2 (5 bases each). This CDR3 has 16 amino acids. Germline CDR1 and CDR2: SGHDT and YYEEEE. Trimming stripped 0 bases from V and 2 bases from J, with 12 bases between. Combining the CDR3 with reference TRBV5-6 and TRBJ2-1 gives the whole variable domain DAGVTQSPTHLIKTRGQQVTLRCSPKSGHDTVSWYQQALGQGPQFIFQYYEEEERQRGNFPDRFSGHQFPNYSSELNVNALLLGDSALYLCASSLAGRGTYNEQFFGPGTRLTVL.

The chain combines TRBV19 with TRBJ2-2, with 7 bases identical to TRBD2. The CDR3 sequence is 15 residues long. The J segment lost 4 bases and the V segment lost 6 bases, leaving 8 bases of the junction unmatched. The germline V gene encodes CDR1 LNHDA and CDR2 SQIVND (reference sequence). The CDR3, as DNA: TGTGCCAGTAGCCCGTCGGGGGGAGGCACCGGGGAGCTGTTTTTT. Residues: CASSPSGGGTGELFF.

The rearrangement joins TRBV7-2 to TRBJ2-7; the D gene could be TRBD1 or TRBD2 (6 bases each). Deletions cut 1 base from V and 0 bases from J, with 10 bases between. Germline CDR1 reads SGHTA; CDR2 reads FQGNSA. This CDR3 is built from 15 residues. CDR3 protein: CASSLEGGGSYEQYV. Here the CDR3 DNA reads TGTGCCAGCAGCTTAGAAGGAGGGGGCTCCTACGAGCAGTACGTC.

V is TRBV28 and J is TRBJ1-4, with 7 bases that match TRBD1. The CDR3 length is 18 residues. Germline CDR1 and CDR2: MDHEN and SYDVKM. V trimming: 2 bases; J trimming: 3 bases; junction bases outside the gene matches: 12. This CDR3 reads CASSLPGTAPNANEKLFF. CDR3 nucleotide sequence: TGTGCCAGCAGTTTACCCGGGACAGCTCCCAATGCTAATGAAAAACTGTTTTTT. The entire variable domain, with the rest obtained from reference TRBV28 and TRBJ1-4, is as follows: DVKVTQSSRYLVKRTGEKVFLECVQDMDHENMFWYRQDPGLGLRLIYFSYDVKMKEKGDIPEGYSVSREKKERFSLILESASTNQTSMYLCASSLPGTAPNANEKLFFGSGTQLSVL.

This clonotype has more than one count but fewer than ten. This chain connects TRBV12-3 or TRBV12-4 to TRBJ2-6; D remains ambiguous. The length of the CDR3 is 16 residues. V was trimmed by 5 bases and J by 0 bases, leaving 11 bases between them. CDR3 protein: CASSPRTNSGANVLTF. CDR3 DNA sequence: TGTGCCAGCAGTCCACGTACCAACTCTGGGGCCAACGTCCTGACTTTC.

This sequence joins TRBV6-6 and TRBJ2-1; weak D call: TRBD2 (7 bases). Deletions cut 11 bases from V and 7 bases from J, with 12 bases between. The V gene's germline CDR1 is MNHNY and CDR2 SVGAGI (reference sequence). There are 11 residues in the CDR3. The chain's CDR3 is CAGGAGNEQFF. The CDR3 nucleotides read TGTGCCGGGGGGGCCGGGAATGAGCAGTTCTTC.

The CDR3 spells CASSLNVGSHEQFF. The CDR3 DNA reads as TGTGCCAGCAGCCTAAATGTTGGCAGCCATGAGCAGTTCTTC. The chain has TRBV7-9 and TRBJ2-1; the D is unclear. The germline CDR1 and CDR2 sequences are SEHNR and FQNEAQ (reference sequence). V was trimmed by 5 bases and J by 8 bases, leaving 16 bases between them. This CDR3 has 14 residues.

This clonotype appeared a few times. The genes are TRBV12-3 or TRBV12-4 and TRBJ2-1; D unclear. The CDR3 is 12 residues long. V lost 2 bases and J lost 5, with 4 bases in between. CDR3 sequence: CASSLTNNEQFF. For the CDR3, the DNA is TGTGCCAGCAGTTTAACGAACAATGAGCAGTTCTTC.

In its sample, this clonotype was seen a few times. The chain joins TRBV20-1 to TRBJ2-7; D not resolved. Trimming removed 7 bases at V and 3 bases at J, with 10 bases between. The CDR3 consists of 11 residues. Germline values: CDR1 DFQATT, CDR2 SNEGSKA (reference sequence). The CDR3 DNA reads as TGCAGTGTTACCGAAAACTACGAGCAGTACGTC. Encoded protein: CSVTENYEQYV.

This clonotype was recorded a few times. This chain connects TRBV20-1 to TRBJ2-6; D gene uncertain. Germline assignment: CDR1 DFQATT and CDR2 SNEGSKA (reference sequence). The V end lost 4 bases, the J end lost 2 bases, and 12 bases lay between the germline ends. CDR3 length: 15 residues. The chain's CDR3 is CSAINIGPGANVLTF. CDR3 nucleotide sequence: TGCAGTGCTATCAACATCGGACCTGGGGCCAACGTCCTGACTTTC.

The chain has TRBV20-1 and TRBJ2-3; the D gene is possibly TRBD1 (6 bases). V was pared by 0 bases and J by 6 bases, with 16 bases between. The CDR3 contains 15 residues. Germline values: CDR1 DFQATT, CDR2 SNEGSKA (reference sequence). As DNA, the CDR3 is TGCAGTGCTAGAGATCTCAGGGGTCCTCCCGATACGCAGTATTTT. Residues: CSARDLRGPPDTQYF.

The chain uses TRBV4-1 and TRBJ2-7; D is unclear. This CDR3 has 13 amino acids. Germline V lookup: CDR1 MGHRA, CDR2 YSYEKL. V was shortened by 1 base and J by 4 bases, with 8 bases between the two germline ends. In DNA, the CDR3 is TGCGCCAGCAGCCAAGCTCCTGATTACGAGCAGTACGTC. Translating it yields CASSQAPDYEQYV.

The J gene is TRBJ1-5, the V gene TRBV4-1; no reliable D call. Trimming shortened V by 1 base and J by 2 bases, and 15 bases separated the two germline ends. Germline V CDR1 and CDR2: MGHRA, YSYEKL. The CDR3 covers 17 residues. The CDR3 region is CASSQGVRSGGNQPQHF. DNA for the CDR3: TGCGCCAGCAGCCAAGGGGTACGCTCAGGAGGCAATCAGCCCCAGCATTTT.

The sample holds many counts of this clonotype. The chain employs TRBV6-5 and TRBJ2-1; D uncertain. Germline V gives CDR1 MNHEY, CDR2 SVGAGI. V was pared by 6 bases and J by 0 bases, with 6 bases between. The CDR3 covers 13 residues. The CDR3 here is CASRWGSYNEQFF. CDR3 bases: TGTGCCAGCAGATGGGGCTCCTACAATGAGCAGTTCTTC.

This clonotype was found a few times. DNA for the CDR3: TGCGCCAGCAGCCCGAGAGGGGGGGTATACAATGAGCAGTTCTTC. Its translation is CASSPRGGVYNEQFF. V usage is TRBV5-1 and J usage is TRBJ2-1, with D possibly matching TRBD2 (7 bases). Germline CDR1 is SGHRS and CDR2 is YFSETQ. The CDR3 extends over 15 amino acids. V lost 4 bases and J 4 bases, leaving 15 bases between the germline ends.

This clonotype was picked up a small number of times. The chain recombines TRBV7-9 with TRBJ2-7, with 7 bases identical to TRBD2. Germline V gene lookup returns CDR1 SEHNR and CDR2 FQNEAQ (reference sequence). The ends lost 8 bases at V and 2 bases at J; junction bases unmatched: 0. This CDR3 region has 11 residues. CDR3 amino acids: CASGGAYEQYF. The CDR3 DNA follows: TGTGCCAGCGGGGGGGCCTACGAGCAGTACTTC.